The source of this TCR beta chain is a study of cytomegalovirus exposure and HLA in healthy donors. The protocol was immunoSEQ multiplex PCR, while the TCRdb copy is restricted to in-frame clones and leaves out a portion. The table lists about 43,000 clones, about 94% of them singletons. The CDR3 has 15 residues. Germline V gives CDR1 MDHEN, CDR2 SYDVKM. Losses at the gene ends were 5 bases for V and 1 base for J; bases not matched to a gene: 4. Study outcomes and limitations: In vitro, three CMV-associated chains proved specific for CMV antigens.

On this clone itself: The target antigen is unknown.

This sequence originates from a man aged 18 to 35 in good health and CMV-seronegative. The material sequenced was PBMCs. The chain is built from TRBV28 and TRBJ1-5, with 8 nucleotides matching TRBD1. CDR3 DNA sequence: TGTGCCAGCAGTGTCAACAGGGGGAGCAATCAGCCCCAGCATTTT. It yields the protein CASSVNRGSNQPQHF.